The following is a TCR beta chain sequence with its context. CDR1 is SEHNR, CDR2 FQNEAQ, per germline (reference sequence). V dropped 4 bases and J dropped 4 bases, with 6 bases sitting between them. There are 12 residues in the CDR3. TCRdb re-called the PCR reads through MiXCR, storing one row per CDR3 protein. In the table there are 400,000 to 600,000 distinct CDR3 sequences, around 23% of which are singletons. This specimen belongs to a study of molecular identifiers for immune sequencing clone quantification. The TCR sequence derives from a human donor in good health. Some libraries in this study had Jurkat cell RNA spiked in. The sample comprised naive CD8+ T cells from blood, with Jurkat cell RNA spiked in. Subset noted: FACS-sorted CD8+CD4-CCR7+CD45RA+ naive T cells. V is TRBV7-9 and J is TRBJ2-3; unclear D gene. The CDR3 loop is CASSSQADTQYF. The DNA of the CDR3 is TGTGCCAGCAGCTCCCAAGCAGATACGCAGTATTTT.